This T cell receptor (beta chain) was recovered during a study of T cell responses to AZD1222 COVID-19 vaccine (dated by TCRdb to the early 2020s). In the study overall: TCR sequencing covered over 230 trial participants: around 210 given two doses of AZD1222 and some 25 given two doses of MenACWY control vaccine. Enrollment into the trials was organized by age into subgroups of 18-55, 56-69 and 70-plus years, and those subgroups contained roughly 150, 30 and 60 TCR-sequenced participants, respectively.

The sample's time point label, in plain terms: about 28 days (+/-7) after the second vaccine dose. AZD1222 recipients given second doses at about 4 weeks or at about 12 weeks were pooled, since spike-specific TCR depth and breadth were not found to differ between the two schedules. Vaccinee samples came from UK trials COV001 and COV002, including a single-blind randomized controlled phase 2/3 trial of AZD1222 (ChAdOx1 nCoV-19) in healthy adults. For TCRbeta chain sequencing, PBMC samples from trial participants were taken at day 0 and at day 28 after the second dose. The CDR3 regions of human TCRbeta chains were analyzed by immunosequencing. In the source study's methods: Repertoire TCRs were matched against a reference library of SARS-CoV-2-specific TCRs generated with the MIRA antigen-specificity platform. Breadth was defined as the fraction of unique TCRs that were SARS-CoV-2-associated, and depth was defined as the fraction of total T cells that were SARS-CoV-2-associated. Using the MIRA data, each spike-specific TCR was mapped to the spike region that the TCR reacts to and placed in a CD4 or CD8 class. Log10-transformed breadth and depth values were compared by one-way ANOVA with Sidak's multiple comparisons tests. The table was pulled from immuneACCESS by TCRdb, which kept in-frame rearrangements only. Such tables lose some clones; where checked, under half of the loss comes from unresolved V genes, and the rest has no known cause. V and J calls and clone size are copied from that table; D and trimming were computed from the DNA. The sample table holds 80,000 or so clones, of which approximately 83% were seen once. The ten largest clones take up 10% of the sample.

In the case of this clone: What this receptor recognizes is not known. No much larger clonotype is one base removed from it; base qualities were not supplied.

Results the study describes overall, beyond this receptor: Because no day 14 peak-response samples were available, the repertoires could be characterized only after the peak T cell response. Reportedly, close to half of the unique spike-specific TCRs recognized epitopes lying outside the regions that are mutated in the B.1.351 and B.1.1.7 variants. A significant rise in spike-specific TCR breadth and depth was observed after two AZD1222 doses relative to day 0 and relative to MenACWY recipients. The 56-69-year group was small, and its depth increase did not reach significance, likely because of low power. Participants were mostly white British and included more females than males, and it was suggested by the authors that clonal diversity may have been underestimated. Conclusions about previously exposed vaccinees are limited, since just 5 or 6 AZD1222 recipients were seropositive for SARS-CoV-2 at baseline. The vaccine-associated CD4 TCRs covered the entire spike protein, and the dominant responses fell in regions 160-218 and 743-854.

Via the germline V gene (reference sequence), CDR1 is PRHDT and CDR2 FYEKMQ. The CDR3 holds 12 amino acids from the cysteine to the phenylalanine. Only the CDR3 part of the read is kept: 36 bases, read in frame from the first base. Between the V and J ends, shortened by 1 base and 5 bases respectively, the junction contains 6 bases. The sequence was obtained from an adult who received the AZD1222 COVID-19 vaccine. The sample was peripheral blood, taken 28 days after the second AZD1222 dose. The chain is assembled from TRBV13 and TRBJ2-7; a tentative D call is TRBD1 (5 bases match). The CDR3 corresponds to CASSLEGDEQYF. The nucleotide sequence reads TGTGCCAGCAGCTTAGAAGGGGACGAGCAGTACTTC.